The rows below give T cell receptor beta chains drawn from one sample of a study of cytomegalovirus exposure and HLA in healthy donors. The table came from immunoSEQ multiplex PCR; TCRdb's copy has only in-frame clones and leaves some out. Of some 150,000 clones in the sample, roughly four fifths are singletons; the top ten hold roughly 7.3%. Specimen: PBMCs. These receptors were taken from a man aged 30 to 45 in good health and CMV-seronegative. Each CDR3 is given with its conserved first and last residue. D genes are given only for firm matches. The size entry is marked missing in some rows and otherwise reads once, few, many or a size class.

V gene: TRBV30
J gene: TRBJ2-5
clone size: -
D gene: -
CDR3 protein: CAWLFEGERETQYF
CDR3 DNA: TGTGCCTGGCTATTTGAGGGGGAGAGGGAGACCCAGTACTTC

V gene: TRBV7-9
J gene: TRBJ1-1
clone size: once
D gene: -
CDR3 protein: CASSHHPQGTITEAFF
CDR3 DNA: TGCGCCAGCAGCCACCACCCCCAGGGGACGATCACTGAAGCTTTCTTT

V gene: TRBV28
J gene: TRBJ1-5
clone size: -
D gene: -
CDR3 protein: CASRTSGAGGNQPQHF
CDR3 DNA: TGTGCCAGCCGTACGTCAGGGGCAGGCGGCAATCAGCCCCAGCATTTT

V gene: TRBV27
J gene: TRBJ2-7
clone size: -
D gene: TRBD1
CDR3 protein: CASSLNGQGYYEQYF
CDR3 DNA: TGTGCCAGCAGTTTAAACGGACAGGGATACTACGAGCAGTATTTC

V gene: TRBV6-5
J gene: TRBJ1-1
clone size: few
D gene: TRBD1
CDR3 protein: CASSSPQGSLNTEAFF
CDR3 DNA: TGTGCCAGCAGTTCACCACAGGGGAGTCTGAACACTGAAGCTTTCTTT

V gene: TRBV7-2
J gene: TRBJ2-1
clone size: -
D gene: TRBD2
CDR3 protein: CASSDGGGGAPNEQFF
CDR3 DNA: TGTGCCAGCAGTGACGGGGGCGGGGGGGCTCCAAATGAGCAGTTCTTC

V gene: TRBV29-1
J gene: TRBJ2-1
clone size: few
D gene: -
CDR3 protein: CSVERGSYNEQFF
CDR3 DNA: TGCAGCGTTGAGCGGGGCTCCTACAATGAGCAGTTCTTC

V gene: TRBV7-8
J gene: TRBJ1-1
clone size: once
D gene: -
CDR3 protein: CASSMRQGNTEAFF
CDR3 DNA: TGTGCCAGCAGCATGAGGCAGGGGAACACTGAAGCTTTCTTT

V gene: TRBV7-9
J gene: TRBJ2-7
clone size: -
D gene: TRBD2
CDR3 protein: CASSLWLAGSYEQYF
CDR3 DNA: TGTGCCAGCAGCTTATGGCTAGCGGGCTCCTACGAGCAGTACTTC

V gene: TRBV30
J gene: TRBJ2-1
clone size: -
D gene: TRBD1
CDR3 protein: CAWTTGNEQFF
CDR3 DNA: TGTGCCTGGACGACAGGGAATGAGCAGTTCTTC

V gene: TRBV12-5
J gene: TRBJ2-2
clone size: -
D gene: TRBD2
CDR3 protein: CASGFTSGNTGELFF
CDR3 DNA: TGTGCTAGTGGTTTCACTAGCGGGAACACCGGGGAGCTGTTTTTT

V gene: TRBV19
J gene: TRBJ1-5
clone size: -
D gene: TRBD1
CDR3 protein: CASPNDREGQPQHF
CDR3 DNA: TGTGCCAGCCCCAATGACAGGGAAGGGCAGCCCCAGCATTTT

V gene: TRBV10-1
J gene: TRBJ2-6
clone size: -
D gene: -
CDR3 protein: CASSDGRSSGANGLTF
CDR3 DNA: TGCGCCAGCAGTGACGGACGGAGCTCTGGGGCCAACGGCCTGACTTTC

V gene: TRBV5-4
J gene: TRBJ2-7
clone size: -
D gene: TRBD2
CDR3 protein: CATRGVMAGGRSGQYF
CDR3 DNA: TGTGCCACTAGGGGGGTGATGGCGGGGGGCCGAAGCGGGCAGTACTTC

V gene: TRBV5-1
J gene: TRBJ2-1
clone size: -
D gene: TRBD2
CDR3 protein: CASSLAGPSSYNEQFF
CDR3 DNA: TGCGCCAGCAGCTTAGCGGGGCCAAGCTCCTACAATGAGCAGTTCTTC

V gene: TRBV4-1
J gene: TRBJ1-2
clone size: few
D gene: -
CDR3 protein: CASSQEGGVGDGYTF
CDR3 DNA: TGCGCCAGCAGCCAAGAAGGCGGGGTCGGGGATGGCTACACCTTC

V gene: TRBV5-8
J gene: TRBJ1-5
clone size: -
D gene: -
CDR3 protein: CASRDRTSNQPQHF
CDR3 DNA: TGTGCCAGCAGAGATAGAACCAGCAATCAGCCCCAGCATTTT

V gene: TRBV29-1
J gene: TRBJ1-1
clone size: -
D gene: -
CDR3 protein: CSASLQGNTEAFF
CDR3 DNA: TGCAGCGCCTCCTTACAGGGCAACACTGAAGCTTTCTTT

V gene: TRBV9
J gene: TRBJ2-7
clone size: -
D gene: TRBD2
CDR3 protein: CASSVRDYTSYEQYF
CDR3 DNA: TGTGCCAGCAGCGTCCGGGACTACACCAGCTACGAGCAGTACTTC

V gene: TRBV11-3
J gene: TRBJ2-2
clone size: -
D gene: TRBD2
CDR3 protein: CASSFSGGITGELFF
CDR3 DNA: TGTGCCAGCAGCTTTTCGGGGGGGATCACCGGGGAGCTGTTTTTT

V gene: TRBV10-3
J gene: TRBJ2-7
clone size: few
D gene: -
CDR3 protein: CAISEPGSSEQYF
CDR3 DNA: TGTGCCATCAGTGAGCCGGGTTCTTCCGAGCAGTACTTC

V gene: TRBV19
J gene: TRBJ1-2
clone size: -
D gene: -
CDR3 protein: CASSIGPADYGYTF
CDR3 DNA: TGTGCCAGTAGTATAGGTCCAGCGGACTATGGCTACACCTTC

V gene: TRBV7-8
J gene: TRBJ1-5
clone size: -
D gene: -
CDR3 protein: CASSIGSSGVGNQPQHF
CDR3 DNA: TGTGCCAGCAGCATAGGTTCCTCAGGGGTGGGCAATCAGCCCCAGCATTTT

V gene: TRBV2
J gene: TRBJ2-7
clone size: -
D gene: -
CDR3 protein: CASSGGRGYEQYF
CDR3 DNA: TGTGCCAGCAGTGGTGGTAGAGGGTACGAGCAGTACTTC

V gene: TRBV19
J gene: TRBJ2-5
clone size: -
D gene: -
CDR3 protein: CASSIDSGRGETQYF
CDR3 DNA: TGTGCCAGTAGTATAGATTCAGGGCGAGGAGAGACCCAGTACTTC

V gene: TRBV10-3
J gene: TRBJ2-7
clone size: -
D gene: -
CDR3 protein: CAISERGSYEQYF
CDR3 DNA: TGTGCCATCAGTGAGCGGGGCTCCTACGAGCAGTACTTC

V gene: TRBV5-1
J gene: TRBJ2-2
clone size: -
D gene: -
CDR3 protein: CASSLYGEEGTGELFF
CDR3 DNA: TGCGCCAGCAGCTTGTACGGGGAGGAGGGCACCGGGGAGCTGTTTTTT

V gene: TRBV7-8
J gene: TRBJ1-1
clone size: -
D gene: TRBD1
CDR3 protein: CASSLRDSITNTEAFF
CDR3 DNA: TGTGCCAGCAGCTTACGGGACAGCATAACGAACACTGAAGCTTTCTTT

V gene: TRBV10-2
J gene: TRBJ1-4
clone size: -
D gene: -
CDR3 protein: CASTSTGLGEKLFF
CDR3 DNA: TGCGCCAGCACCTCTACAGGGCTGGGGGAAAAACTGTTTTTT

V gene: TRBV7-2
J gene: TRBJ1-2
clone size: once
D gene: -
CDR3 protein: CASSLGPGPNYGYTF
CDR3 DNA: TGTGCCAGCAGCTTAGGTCCAGGCCCTAACTATGGCTACACCTTC

V gene: TRBV6-1
J gene: TRBJ2-7
clone size: -
D gene: TRBD1
CDR3 protein: CASSLGTGINEQYF
CDR3 DNA: TGTGCCAGCAGCCTCGGGACAGGGATAAACGAGCAGTACTTC

V gene: TRBV15
J gene: TRBJ2-5
clone size: -
D gene: -
CDR3 protein: CATSSNRGETQYF
CDR3 DNA: TGTGCCACCAGCAGCAATAGGGGGGAGACCCAGTACTTC

V gene: TRBV18
J gene: TRBJ2-7
clone size: -
D gene: -
CDR3 protein: CASSSDGGYEQYF
CDR3 DNA: TGTGCCAGCTCATCGGACGGAGGCTACGAGCAGTACTTC

V gene: TRBV18
J gene: TRBJ1-5
clone size: few
D gene: -
CDR3 protein: CASSPRAGSQRGNQPQHF
CDR3 DNA: TGTGCCAGCTCACCGCGGGCTGGGTCACAAAGGGGGAATCAGCCCCAGCATTTT

V gene: TRBV6-1
J gene: TRBJ2-6
clone size: few
D gene: -
CDR3 protein: CASSLRAGANVLTF
CDR3 DNA: TGTGCCAGCAGTCTCAGGGCTGGGGCCAACGTCCTGACTTTC

V gene: TRBV5-5
J gene: TRBJ1-5
clone size: -
D gene: -
CDR3 protein: CASSFGDQPQHF
CDR3 DNA: TGTGCCAGCAGCTTTGGAGATCAGCCCCAGCATTTT

V gene: TRBV5-1
J gene: TRBJ2-3
clone size: -
D gene: -
CDR3 protein: CASSLLGDWDTQYF
CDR3 DNA: TGCGCCAGCAGCTTGTTGGGGGACTGGGATACGCAGTATTTT

V gene: TRBV27
J gene: TRBJ2-6
clone size: -
D gene: TRBD2
CDR3 protein: CASSRGEGFGANVLTF
CDR3 DNA: TGTGCCAGCAGCCGAGGGGAGGGCTTTGGGGCCAACGTCCTGACTTTC

V gene: TRBV9
J gene: TRBJ2-1
clone size: -
D gene: TRBD2
CDR3 protein: CASSATSGTYNEQFF
CDR3 DNA: TGTGCCAGCAGCGCGACTAGCGGGACCTACAATGAGCAGTTCTTC

V gene: TRBV9
J gene: TRBJ1-2
clone size: -
D gene: -
CDR3 protein: CASSVRGGGTMGNYGYTF
CDR3 DNA: TGTGCCAGCAGCGTAAGGGGAGGAGGAACTATGGGGAACTATGGCTACACCTTC

V gene: TRBV28
J gene: TRBJ2-3
clone size: once
D gene: -
CDR3 protein: CASRSSRRADTQYF
CDR3 DNA: TGTGCCAGCCGTAGTAGTCGGCGGGCAGATACGCAGTATTTT

V gene: TRBV2
J gene: TRBJ2-3
clone size: -
D gene: -
CDR3 protein: CASNERRTDTQYF
CDR3 DNA: TGTGCCAGCAACGAGCGTCGCACAGATACGCAGTATTTT

V gene: TRBV29-1
J gene: TRBJ2-3
clone size: once
D gene: TRBD1
CDR3 protein: CSVFGQGATDTQYF
CDR3 DNA: TGCAGCGTGTTCGGACAGGGGGCCACAGATACGCAGTATTTT